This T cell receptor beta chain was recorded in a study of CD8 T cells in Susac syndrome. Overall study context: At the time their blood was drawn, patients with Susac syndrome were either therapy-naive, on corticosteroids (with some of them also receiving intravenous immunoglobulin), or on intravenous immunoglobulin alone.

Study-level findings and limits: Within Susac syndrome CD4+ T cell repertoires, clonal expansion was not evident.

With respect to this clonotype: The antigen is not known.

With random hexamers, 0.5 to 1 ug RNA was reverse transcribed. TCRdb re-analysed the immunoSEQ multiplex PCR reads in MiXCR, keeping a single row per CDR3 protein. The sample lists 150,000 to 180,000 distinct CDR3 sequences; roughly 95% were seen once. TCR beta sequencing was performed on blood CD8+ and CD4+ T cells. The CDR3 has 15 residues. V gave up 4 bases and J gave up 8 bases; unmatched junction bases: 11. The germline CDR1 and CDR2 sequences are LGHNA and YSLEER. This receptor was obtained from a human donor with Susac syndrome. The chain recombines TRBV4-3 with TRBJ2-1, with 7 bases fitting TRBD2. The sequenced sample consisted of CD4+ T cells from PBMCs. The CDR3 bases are TGCGCCAGCAGCCTCTCGGGGACTATCGGCGATGAGCAGTTCTTC. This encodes CASSLSGTIGDEQFF.